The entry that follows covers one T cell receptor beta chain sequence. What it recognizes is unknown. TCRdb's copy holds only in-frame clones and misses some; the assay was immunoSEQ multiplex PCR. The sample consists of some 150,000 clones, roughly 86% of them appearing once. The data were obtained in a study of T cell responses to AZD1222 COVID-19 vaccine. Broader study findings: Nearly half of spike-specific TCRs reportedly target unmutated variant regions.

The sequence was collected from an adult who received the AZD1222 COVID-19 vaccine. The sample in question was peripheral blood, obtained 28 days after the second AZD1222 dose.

The CDR3 protein is CAWSAWDRGLNTEAFF. The CDR3 DNA reads TGTGCCTGGAGCGCCTGGGACAGGGGACTGAACACTGAAGCTTTCTTT. The gene calls are TRBV30 and TRBJ1-1; 10 bases fit TRBD1. The V and J ends lost 3 bases and 0 bases, in that order; junction bases with no gene match: 7. The CDR3 is made up of 16 amino acids. Germline values: CDR1 GTSNPN, CDR2 SVGIG (reference sequence). Full variable domain (outside the CDR3, taken from reference TRBV30 and TRBJ1-1): SQTIHQWPATLVQPVGSPLSLECTVEGTSNPNLYWYRQAAGRGLQLLFYSVGIGQISSEVPQNLSASRPQDRQFILSSKKLLLSDSGFYLCAWSAWDRGLNTEAFFGQGTRLTVV.